This T cell receptor (beta chain) was obtained from a study of control samples from healthy donors and cancer patients. The table lists this clone with a few counts. This CDR3 has 13 residues. Trimming took off 6 bases at V and 3 bases at J, with 12 bases between the two ends. The V gene's germline CDR1 is SNHLY and CDR2 FYNNEI. The assay was immunoSEQ multiplex PCR, and TCRdb's table has in-frame clones only and misses some. The sample lists 170,000 or so clones; just under 95% were seen once. The sample taken for sequencing was blood. This chain links TRBV2 with TRBJ2-7, with a tentative D call TRBD2 (6 bases). The clonotype originates from a man aged 18 to 29 in good health. The CDR3 DNA is TGTGCCAGCAGCGCGCCGGGGGACTACGAGCAGTACTTC. Its translation is CASSAPGDYEQYF.